This T cell receptor beta chain derives from a study of OX40 agonist ivuxolimab in advanced cancers. Turning to the study itself: The group had a mean age of about 65 years, ranged from about 20 to 80, and was around 82% male. Study-wide results and limits: At 0.1 to 3.0 mg/kg and by week 6, clonal expansion occurred in CD4+ and CD8+ blood T cells.

This clone was found once. Its antigen remains unidentified. The ends were cut back, 10 bases at V and 1 base at J, with 11 bases in the middle. CDR1 and CDR2 (germline): SGHNT, YYREEE (reference sequence). The CDR3 loop spans 13 amino acids. Sequenced by immunoSEQ multiplex PCR; TCRdb stores in-frame clones only, minus some. This table holds about 40,000 clones, around 89% found once. This chain joins TRBV5-4 and TRBJ2-2; D is unclear. Sequencing was performed on CD4+ or CD8+ T cells sorted from blood, taken in a trial of the OX40 agonist ivuxolimab. This TCR was sampled from an adult with an advanced solid tumor such as melanoma, head and neck, liver or kidney cancer. Here the CDR3 reads CAPGPQNTGELFF. The CDR3 region has the DNA TGTGCCCCCGGACCGCAGAACACCGGGGAGCTGTTTTTT. Full variable domain (outside the CDR3, taken from reference TRBV5-4 and TRBJ2-2): ETGVTQSPTHLIKTRGQQVTLRCSSQSGHNTVSWYQQALGQGPQFIFQYYREEENGRGNFPPRFSGLQFPNYSSELNVNALELDDSALYLCAPGPQNTGELFFGEGSRLTVL.